This T cell receptor (beta chain) appears in the sequencing data of a study of human T cells and chemical hapten exposure. Study conclusions and caveats: No shift was seen in TCRs above 1 in 1000 frequency with DPC sensitization.

Of note for this clonotype: As yet, its antigen is unknown.

TCRdb used MiXCR to reprocess the RACE reads, holding one entry per CDR3 protein. The data contain about 260,000 distinct CDR3 sequences, 7.5% to 9% of them singletons. The CDR3 has 14 amino acids. V lost 3 bases, J lost 1 base, and 9 bases lay in between. As for time point: pre-sensitization, week 0. Treatment denoted: therapeutic diphenylcyclopropenone sensitization with weekly scalp DPC. The material was whole blood, obtained in connection with sensitization to the hapten diphenylcyclopropenone (DPC). The chain has TRBV12-3 or TRBV12-4 and TRBJ1-1; D remains unclear. The source is a woman in her forties with alopecia areata. Some clones in this sample may be carry-over from other donors' samples. The CDR3 spells CASSFLTANTEAFF. CDR3 bases: TGTGCCAGCAGTTTCCTGACGGCGAACACTGAAGCTTTCTTT.